One sample yielded the 9 T cell receptor beta chains listed below, sequenced in a study of blood T cell repertoires in COVID-19. Sequenced by immunoSEQ multiplex PCR; TCRdb stores in-frame clones only, minus some. The top ten clones hold roughly 1.3% of a sample with around 280,000 clones, 70% to 90% of them seen once. Sequencing was done on a sample of peripheral blood. Receptors were obtained from a man between 65 and 85 years old with acute or convalescent COVID-19.

Note on this clone: The germline gene is not matched at one end of the junction; a read error may be the cause. The V call is TRBV20-1, the J call TRBJ1-4, with a possible D match to TRBD1 (6 bases). This CDR3 region has 11 residues. Germline CDR1 is DFQATT and CDR2 is SNEGSKA (reference sequence). This CDR3 is CSASLGSQGGF. In DNA form, the CDR3 reads TGCAGTGCTAGTCTCGGCAGCCAAGGGGGTTTT.

The chain carries TRBV9 and TRBJ2-1; D is unclear. CDR3 length: 14 residues. Deletions cut 1 base from V and 4 bases from J, with 9 bases between. The germline gives CDR1 SGDLS, CDR2 YYNGEE. The CDR3 region is CASSVSYSYNEQFF. The CDR3 DNA reads as TGTGCCAGCAGCGTAAGTTACAGTTACAATGAGCAGTTCTTC.

This chain joins TRBV28 and TRBJ1-3; D remains ambiguous. V shed 2 bases and J shed 0 bases, with 8 bases lying between them. CDR3 length: 15 amino acids. CDR1 MDHEN and CDR2 SYDVKM come from the germline V gene. CDR3 sequence (DNA): TGTGCCAGCAGTTTAAGCGTTAACTCTGGAAACACCATATATTTT. This codes for CASSLSVNSGNTIYF. The full variable domain, rest sourced from reference TRBV28 and TRBJ1-3, is DVKVTQSSRYLVKRTGEKVFLECVQDMDHENMFWYRQDPGLGLRLIYFSYDVKMKEKGDIPEGYSVSREKKERFSLILESASTNQTSMYLCASSLSVNSGNTIYFGEGSWLTVV.

This chain uses TRBV7-9 with TRBJ1-5, with D unresolved. Trimming left V 5 bases short and J 5 bases short, with 7 bases between. Germline loops: CDR1 SEHNR, CDR2 FQNEAQ (reference sequence). The CDR3 is made up of 12 amino acids. This CDR3 is CASSPVDQPQHF. For the CDR3, the DNA is TGTGCCAGCAGCCCGGTTGATCAGCCCCAGCATTTT.

The V gene is TRBV20-1, the J gene TRBJ2-7; the D gene is possibly TRBD2 (5 bases). The CDR3 loop spans 11 amino acids. Germline CDR1 DFQATT, CDR2 SNEGSKA (reference sequence). The ends were cut back, 5 bases at V and 3 bases at J, with 8 bases in the middle. CDR3 bases: TGCAGTGCTGCTGGACTCTACGAGCAGTACTTC. As protein: CSAAGLYEQYF.

The chain carries TRBV2 and TRBJ2-5, with D unclear. The V and J ends lost 2 bases and 1 base respectively, with 14 bases between them. The CDR3 length is 16 residues. The germline V gene has CDR1 SNHLY and CDR2 FYNNEI. CDR3 in amino acids: CASSETPGLGQETQYF. As DNA, the CDR3 is TGTGCCAGCAGTGAAACGCCAGGCTTGGGCCAAGAGACCCAGTACTTC.

The rearrangement links TRBV29-1 to TRBJ2-1, with 8 bases aligning to TRBD2. J was trimmed by 8 bases and V by 1 base; bases with no gene match: 4. Germline CDR1 SQVTM, CDR2 ANQGSEA. The CDR3 spans 13 residues. CDR3 DNA sequence: TGCAGCGTTGAAGGGGCGGGAGGCGATGAGCAGTTCTTC. Protein product: CSVEGAGGDEQFF.

This clone was detected only once. This sequence joins TRBV4-2 and TRBJ2-7; D perhaps matches TRBD2 (7 bases). With 1 base removed from V and 1 base from J, the gap between germline ends came to 17 bases. This CDR3 is 17 amino acids long. Germline CDR1 reads LGHNA; CDR2 reads YNFKEQ. CDR3 sequence: CASSQVPQGGGSYEQYF. The CDR3 bases are TGTGCCAGCAGCCAAGTACCCCAGGGAGGGGGGTCCTACGAGCAGTACTTC.

V gene TRBV9 combines with J gene TRBJ2-2, with a weak D call TRBD2 (5 bases). This CDR3 spans 16 amino acids. Germline CDR1 and CDR2: SGDLS and YYNGEE. V dropped 0 bases and J dropped 6 bases, with 15 bases sitting between them. DNA of the CDR3: TGTGCCAGCAGCGTAGCCATCGATACTAGTTCCGGGGAGCTGTTTTTT. Residues: CASSVAIDTSSGELFF.